This T cell receptor (beta chain) was sequenced during a study of vaccination effects on CD4 cells after COVID-19. Study outcomes and limitations: Only 1 of 255 vaccine-induced clones from healthy vaccinees cross-reacted with common cold coronaviruses. The study enrolled few convalescent patients and sampled no early post-infection timepoints. Marked clonal contraction was seen late after vaccination (in both infection- and vaccine-induced clones).

Culturing for more than eight days preceded CD4+ T cell isolation. Days 3 and 7 were when half the medium was replaced with IL-2 medium. In the case of this clone: What it recognizes is unknown.

This table comes from immunoSEQ multiplex PCR, and its TCRdb copy is limited to in-frame clones, with some not included. The sample carries fewer than 35,000 clones, about 71% recorded once. This TCR was sampled from a human donor who received a COVID-19 vaccine. This specimen was CD4+ T cells from PBMCs cultured without peptide, taken before COVID-19 vaccination.

The CDR3 region has the DNA TGCGCCAGCAGTGCCGCGGGAGACTACGAGCAGTACTTC. This codes for CASSAAGDYEQYF. This rearrangement joins TRBV10-1 to TRBJ2-7, with 7 nucleotides matching TRBD2. CDR1 is WNHNN and CDR2 is SYGVQD in the germline V gene (reference sequence). CDR3 length: 13 amino acids. Trimming cost V 4 bases and J 3 bases; bases outside gene matches: 3.